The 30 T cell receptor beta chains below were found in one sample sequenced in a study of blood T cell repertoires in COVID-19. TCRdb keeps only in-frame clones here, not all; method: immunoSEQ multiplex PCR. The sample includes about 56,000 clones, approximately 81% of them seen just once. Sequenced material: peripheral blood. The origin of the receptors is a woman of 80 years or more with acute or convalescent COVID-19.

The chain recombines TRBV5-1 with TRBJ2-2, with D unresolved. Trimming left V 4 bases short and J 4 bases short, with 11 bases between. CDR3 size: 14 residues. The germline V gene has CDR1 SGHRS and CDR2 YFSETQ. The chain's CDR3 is CASSLTGTTGELFF. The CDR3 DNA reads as TGCGCCAGCAGCCTCACGGGTACCACCGGGGAGCTGTTTTTT.

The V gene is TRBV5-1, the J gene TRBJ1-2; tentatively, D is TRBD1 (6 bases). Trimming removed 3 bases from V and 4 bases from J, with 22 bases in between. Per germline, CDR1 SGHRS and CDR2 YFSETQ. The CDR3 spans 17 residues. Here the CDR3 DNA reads TGCGCCAGCAGCTCCAGCGGGGGCCCCACTTCCTCCTATGGCTACACCTTC. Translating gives CASSSSGGPTSSYGYTF.

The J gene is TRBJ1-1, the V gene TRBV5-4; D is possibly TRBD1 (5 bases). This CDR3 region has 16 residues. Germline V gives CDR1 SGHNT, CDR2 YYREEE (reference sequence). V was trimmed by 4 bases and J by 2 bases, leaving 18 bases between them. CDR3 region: CASSTGGNSLNTEAFF. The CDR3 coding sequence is TGTGCCAGCAGCACTGGGGGGAATAGTTTAAACACTGAAGCTTTCTTT.

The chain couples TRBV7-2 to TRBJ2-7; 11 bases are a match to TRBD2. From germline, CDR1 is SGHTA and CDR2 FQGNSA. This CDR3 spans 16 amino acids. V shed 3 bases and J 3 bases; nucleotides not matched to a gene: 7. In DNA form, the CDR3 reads TGTGCCAGCAGCTTCTATGGGACTAGCGGTGACTACGAGCAGTACTTC. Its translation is CASSFYGTSGDYEQYF.

The CDR3 here is CASRGQGSEKLFF. As DNA, the CDR3 is TGTGCCAGTCGAGGGCAGGGGAGTGAAAAACTGTTTTTT. The chain carries TRBV19 and TRBJ1-4; D perhaps matches TRBD1 (6 bases). V lost 8 bases, J lost 7 bases, and 14 bases lay in between. The germline V gene has CDR1 LNHDA and CDR2 SQIVND (reference sequence). CDR3 length: 13 residues.

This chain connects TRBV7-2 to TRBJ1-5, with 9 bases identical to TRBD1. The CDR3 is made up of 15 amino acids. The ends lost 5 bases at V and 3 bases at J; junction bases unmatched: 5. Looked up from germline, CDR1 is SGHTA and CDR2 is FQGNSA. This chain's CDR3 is CASSRDRAINQPQHF. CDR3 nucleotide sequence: TGTGCCAGCAGCCGGGACAGGGCAATCAATCAGCCCCAGCATTTT.

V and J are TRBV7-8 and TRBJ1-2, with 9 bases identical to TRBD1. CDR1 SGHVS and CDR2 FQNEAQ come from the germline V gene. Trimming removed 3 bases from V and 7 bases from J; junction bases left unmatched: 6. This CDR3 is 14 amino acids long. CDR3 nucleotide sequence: TGTGCCAGCAGCTTCTCCGGGACAGGGATTGGCTACACCTTC. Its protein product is CASSFSGTGIGYTF.

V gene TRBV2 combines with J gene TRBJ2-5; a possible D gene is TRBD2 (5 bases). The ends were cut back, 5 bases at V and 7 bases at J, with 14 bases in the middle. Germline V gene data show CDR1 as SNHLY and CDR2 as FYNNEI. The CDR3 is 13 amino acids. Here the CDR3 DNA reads TGTGCCAGCAGTACAGCGGAAGGAGGGACCCAGTACTTC. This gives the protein CASSTAEGGTQYF.

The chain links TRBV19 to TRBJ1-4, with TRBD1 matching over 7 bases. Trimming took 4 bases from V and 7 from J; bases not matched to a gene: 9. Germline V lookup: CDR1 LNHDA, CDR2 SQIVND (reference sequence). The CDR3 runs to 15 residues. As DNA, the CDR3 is TGTGCCAGTAGTACCCTCACAGGGGTTCGTGAAAAACTGTTTTTT. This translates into CASSTLTGVREKLFF.

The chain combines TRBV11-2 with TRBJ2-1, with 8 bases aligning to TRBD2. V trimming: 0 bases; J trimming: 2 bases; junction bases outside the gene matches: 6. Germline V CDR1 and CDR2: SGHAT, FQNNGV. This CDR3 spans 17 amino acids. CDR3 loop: CASSLEVAGSAYNEQFF. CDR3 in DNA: TGTGCCAGCAGCTTAGAGGTAGCGGGGTCCGCCTACAATGAGCAGTTCTTC.

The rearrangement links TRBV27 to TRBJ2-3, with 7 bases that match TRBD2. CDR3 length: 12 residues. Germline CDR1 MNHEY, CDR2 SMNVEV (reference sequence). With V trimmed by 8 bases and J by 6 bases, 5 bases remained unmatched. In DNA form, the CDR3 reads TGTGCCAGCCCCCCCGGGGGGGATACGCAGTATTTT. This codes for CASPPGGDTQYF.

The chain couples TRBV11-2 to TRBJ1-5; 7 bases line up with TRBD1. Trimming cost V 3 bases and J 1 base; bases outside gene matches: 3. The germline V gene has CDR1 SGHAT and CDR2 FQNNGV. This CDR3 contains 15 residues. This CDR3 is CASSFGTVSNQPQHF. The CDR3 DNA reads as TGTGCCAGCAGCTTCGGGACAGTGAGCAATCAGCCCCAGCATTTT. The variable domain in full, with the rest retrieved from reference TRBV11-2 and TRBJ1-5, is EAGVAQSPRYKIIEKRQSVAFWCNPISGHATLYWYQQILGQGPKLLIQFQNNGVVDDSQLPKDRFSAERLKGVDSTLKIQPAKLEDSAVYLCASSFGTVSNQPQHFGDGTRLSIL.

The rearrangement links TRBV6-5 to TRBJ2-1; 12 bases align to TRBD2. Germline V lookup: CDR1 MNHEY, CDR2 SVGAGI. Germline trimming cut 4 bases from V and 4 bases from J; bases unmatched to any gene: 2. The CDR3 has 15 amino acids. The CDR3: CASSSGLAGYNEQFF. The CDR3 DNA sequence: TGTGCCAGCAGTTCCGGACTAGCGGGATACAATGAGCAGTTCTTC.

The CDR3, as DNA: TGTGCCAGCAGTTTAAAATGGTCAGGGGAGACTGAAGCTTTCTTT. Protein: CASSLKWSGETEAFF. The V and J genes are TRBV27 and TRBJ1-1, with D tentatively TRBD1 (6 bases). V was pared by 2 bases and J by 5 bases, with 15 bases between. The germline V gene encodes CDR1 MNHEY and CDR2 SMNVEV (reference sequence). CDR3 size: 15 residues.

The CDR3 region has the DNA TGTGCCAGCAGCCAAACCGGGGGAGGGAACACTGAAGCTTTCTTT. Its translation: CASSQTGGGNTEAFF. V and J are TRBV3-1 (or the pseudogene TRBV3-2) and TRBJ1-1; D is perhaps TRBD1 (5 bases). This CDR3 spans 15 amino acids. Germline loops: CDR1 LGHDT, CDR2 YNNKEL (reference sequence). V lost 2 bases and J 1 base, leaving 11 bases between the germline ends.

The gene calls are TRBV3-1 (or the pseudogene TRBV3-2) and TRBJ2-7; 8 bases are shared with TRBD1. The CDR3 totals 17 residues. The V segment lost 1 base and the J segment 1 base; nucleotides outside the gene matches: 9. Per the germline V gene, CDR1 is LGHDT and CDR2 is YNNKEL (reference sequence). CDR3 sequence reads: CASSQAVGQGVSYEQYF. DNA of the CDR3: TGTGCCAGCAGCCAAGCGGTCGGACAGGGAGTTTCCTACGAGCAGTACTTC.

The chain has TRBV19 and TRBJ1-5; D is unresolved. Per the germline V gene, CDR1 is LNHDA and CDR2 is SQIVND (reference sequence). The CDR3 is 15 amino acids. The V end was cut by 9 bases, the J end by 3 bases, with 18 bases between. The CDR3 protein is CASKLDFSPNQPQHF. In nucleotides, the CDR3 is TGTGCCAGCAAACTAGACTTTAGTCCCAATCAGCCCCAGCATTTT.

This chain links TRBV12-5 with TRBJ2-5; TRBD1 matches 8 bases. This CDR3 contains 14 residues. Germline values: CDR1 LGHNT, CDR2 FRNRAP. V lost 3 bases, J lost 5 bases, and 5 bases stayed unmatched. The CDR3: CASGLGTGWETQYF. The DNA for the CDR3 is TGTGCTAGTGGTTTAGGGACAGGTTGGGAGACCCAGTACTTC. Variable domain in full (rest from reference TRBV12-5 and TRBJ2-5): DARVTQTPRHKVTEMGQEVTMRCQPILGHNTVFWYRQTMMQGLELLAYFRNRAPLDDSGMPKDRFSAEMPDATLATLKIQPSEPRDSAVYFCASGLGTGWETQYFGPGTRLLVL.

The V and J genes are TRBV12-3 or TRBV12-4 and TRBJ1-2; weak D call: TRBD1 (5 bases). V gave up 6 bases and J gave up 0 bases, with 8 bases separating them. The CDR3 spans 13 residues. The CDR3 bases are TGTGCCAGCAGGTCACAGGCTAACTATGGCTACACCTTC. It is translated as CASRSQANYGYTF.

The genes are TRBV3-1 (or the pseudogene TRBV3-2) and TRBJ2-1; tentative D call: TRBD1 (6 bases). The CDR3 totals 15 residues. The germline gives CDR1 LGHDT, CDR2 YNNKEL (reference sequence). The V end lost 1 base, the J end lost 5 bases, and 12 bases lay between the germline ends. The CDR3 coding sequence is TGTGCCAGCAGCCAAGCCGGACAGATAAACAATGAGCAGTTCTTC. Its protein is CASSQAGQINNEQFF.

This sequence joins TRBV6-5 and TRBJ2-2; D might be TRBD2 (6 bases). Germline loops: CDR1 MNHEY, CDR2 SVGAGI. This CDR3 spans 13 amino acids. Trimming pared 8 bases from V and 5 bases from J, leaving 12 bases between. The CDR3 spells CASVSGWTGELFF. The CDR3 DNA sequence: TGTGCCAGCGTAAGCGGGTGGACCGGGGAGCTGTTTTTT.

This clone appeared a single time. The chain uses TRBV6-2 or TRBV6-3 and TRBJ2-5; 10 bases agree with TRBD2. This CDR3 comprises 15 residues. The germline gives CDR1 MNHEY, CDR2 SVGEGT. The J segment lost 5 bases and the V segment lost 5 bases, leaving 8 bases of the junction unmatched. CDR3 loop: CASSPQAGGKETQYF. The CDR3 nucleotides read TGTGCCAGCAGTCCCCAAGCGGGGGGGAAGGAGACCCAGTACTTC.

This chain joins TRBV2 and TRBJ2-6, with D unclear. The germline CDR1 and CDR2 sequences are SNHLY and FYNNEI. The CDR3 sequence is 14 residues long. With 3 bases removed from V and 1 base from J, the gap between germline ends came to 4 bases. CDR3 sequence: CASSDPSGANVLTF. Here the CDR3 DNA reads TGTGCCAGCAGTGATCCTTCTGGGGCCAACGTCCTGACTTTC.

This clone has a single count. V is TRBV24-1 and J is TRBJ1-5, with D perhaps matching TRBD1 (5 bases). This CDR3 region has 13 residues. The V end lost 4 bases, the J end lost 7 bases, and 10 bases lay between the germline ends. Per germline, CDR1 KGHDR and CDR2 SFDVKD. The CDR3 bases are TGTGCCACCAGTGAGAAGGGGTACCAGCCCCAGCATTTT. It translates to CATSEKGYQPQHF.

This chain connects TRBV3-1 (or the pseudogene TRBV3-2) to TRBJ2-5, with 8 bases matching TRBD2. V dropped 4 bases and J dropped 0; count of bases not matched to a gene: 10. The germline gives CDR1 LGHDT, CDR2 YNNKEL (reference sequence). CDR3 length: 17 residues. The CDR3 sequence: CASSLRGTSLYQETQYF. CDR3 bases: TGTGCCAGCAGCCTTAGGGGGACTAGTTTGTACCAAGAGACCCAGTACTTC.

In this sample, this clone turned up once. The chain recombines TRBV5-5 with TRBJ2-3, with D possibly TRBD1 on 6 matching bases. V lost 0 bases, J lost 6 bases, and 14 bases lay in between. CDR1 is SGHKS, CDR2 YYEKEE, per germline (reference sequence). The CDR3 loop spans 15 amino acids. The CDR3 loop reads CASSLEQGVVDTQYF. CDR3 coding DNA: TGTGCCAGCAGCTTGGAACAGGGAGTGGTGGATACGCAGTATTTT.

The CDR3 DNA reads TGTGCCCTACGGGGGGACTCCTACAATGAGCAGTTCTTC. Translated: CALRGDSYNEQFF. The gene calls are TRBV10-3 and TRBJ2-1, with 7 bases matching TRBD2. The germline V gene has CDR1 ENHRY and CDR2 SYGVKD. The J segment lost 0 bases and the V segment lost 11 bases, leaving 4 bases of the junction unmatched. The CDR3 covers 13 residues.

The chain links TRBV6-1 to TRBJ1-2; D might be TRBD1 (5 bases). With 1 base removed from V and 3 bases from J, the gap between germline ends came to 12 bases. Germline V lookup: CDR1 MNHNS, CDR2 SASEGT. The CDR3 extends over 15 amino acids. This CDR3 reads CASSEGRGGDYGYTF. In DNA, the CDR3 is TGTGCCAGCAGTGAAGGGAGGGGCGGCGACTATGGCTACACCTTC.

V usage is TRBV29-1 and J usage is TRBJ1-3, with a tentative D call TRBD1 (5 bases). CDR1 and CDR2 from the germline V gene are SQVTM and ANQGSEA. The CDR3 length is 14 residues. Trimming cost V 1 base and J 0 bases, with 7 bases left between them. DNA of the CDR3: TGCAGCGTTGAAGGACAGAACTCTGGAAACACCATATATTTT. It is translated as CSVEGQNSGNTIYF.

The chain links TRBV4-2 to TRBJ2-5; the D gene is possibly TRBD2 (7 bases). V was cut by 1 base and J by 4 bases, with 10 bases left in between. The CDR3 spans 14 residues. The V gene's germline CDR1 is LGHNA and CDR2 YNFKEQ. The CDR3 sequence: CASSQGGGLETQYF. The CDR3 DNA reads TGTGCCAGCAGCCAAGGGGGGGGGCTAGAGACCCAGTACTTC.